These 25 T cell receptor beta chains were all obtained from the same sample, sequenced in a study of blood T cell repertoires in COVID-19. Profiled with immunoSEQ multiplex PCR; TCRdb holds only in-frame clones, not every one. This table has around 300,000 clones, around 85% appearing once. The sample was peripheral blood. The source is a human donor in a cohort sampled during active COVID-19.

The genes are TRBV20-1 and TRBJ1-5; D might be TRBD1 (5 bases). The germline gives CDR1 DFQATT, CDR2 SNEGSKA (reference sequence). Trimming took off 5 bases at V and 2 bases at J, with 16 bases between the two ends. This CDR3 has 15 residues. CDR3: CSAGGTGGGNQPQHF. The CDR3 bases are TGCAGTGCTGGTGGAACAGGTGGCGGCAATCAGCCCCAGCATTTT.

The V gene is TRBV21-1, the J gene TRBJ1-2. TRBV21-1 is reported as a pseudogene. This CDR3 has 13 residues. CDR3 bases: TGTGCCAGCAGCGGTCATCGGGGGTATGGCTACACCTTC. Translation gives CASSGHRGYGYTF.

The chain uses TRBV30 and TRBJ2-7; a possible D gene is TRBD2 (6 bases). CDR3 length: 13 amino acids. Trimming shortened V by 7 bases and J by 1 base, and 14 bases separated the two germline ends. From germline, CDR1 is GTSNPN and CDR2 SVGIG (reference sequence). In DNA form, the CDR3 reads TGTGCCTCAACCTATAGCGGTTCCTACGAGCAGTACTTC. Its protein is CASTYSGSYEQYF.

The chain has TRBV5-6 and TRBJ1-6; 7 bases line up with TRBD1. Germline trimming cut 2 bases from V and 8 bases from J; bases unmatched to any gene: 13. The CDR3 totals 17 residues. From germline, CDR1 is SGHDT and CDR2 YYEEEE. CDR3 DNA: TGTGCCAGCAGCTTTCCAAGGGTGGGCAGGGGGGATTCACCCCTCCACTTT. Its protein product is CASSFPRVGRGDSPLHF. Variable domain in full (rest from reference TRBV5-6 and TRBJ1-6): DAGVTQSPTHLIKTRGQQVTLRCSPKSGHDTVSWYQQALGQGPQFIFQYYEEEERQRGNFPDRFSGHQFPNYSSELNVNALLLGDSALYLCASSFPRVGRGDSPLHFGNGTRLTVT.

The chain couples TRBV27 to TRBJ1-2; D might be TRBD1 (6 bases). Per the germline V gene, CDR1 is MNHEY and CDR2 is SMNVEV (reference sequence). The CDR3 spans 13 residues. Trimming removed 6 bases from V and 0 bases from J, with 8 bases in between. The CDR3 coding sequence is TGTGCCAGCAGCTGGACAGCTAACTATGGCTACACCTTC. It translates to CASSWTANYGYTF.

V usage is TRBV24-1 and J usage is TRBJ2-2; the D gene is possibly TRBD2 (6 bases). CDR3 length: 14 residues. Germline loops: CDR1 KGHDR, CDR2 SFDVKD. The germline V and J ends were trimmed by 5 bases and 4 bases, with 10 bases remaining between them. As DNA, the CDR3 is TGTGCCACCAGTGGTTGGGGGGTCACCGGGGAGCTGTTTTTT. This encodes CATSGWGVTGELFF.

This clone occurred once. This chain uses TRBV30 with TRBJ2-7; a possible D gene is TRBD1 (6 bases). Germline V lookup: CDR1 GTSNPN, CDR2 SVGIG (reference sequence). Trimming shortened V by 2 bases and J by 4 bases, and 6 bases separated the two germline ends. The length of the CDR3 is 11 residues. The CDR3 sequence: CAWSQGYEQYF. The CDR3 nucleotides are TGTGCCTGGAGTCAGGGGTACGAGCAGTACTTC. Full variable domain (missing parts from reference TRBV30 and TRBJ2-7): SQTIHQWPATLVQPVGSPLSLECTVEGTSNPNLYWYRQAAGRGLQLLFYSVGIGQISSEVPQNLSASRPQDRQFILSSKKLLLSDSGFYLCAWSQGYEQYFGPGTRLTVT.

This chain links TRBV19 with TRBJ2-3, with TRBD2 identical over 8 bases. CDR3 length equals 15 residues. The V segment lost 7 bases and the J segment 2 bases; nucleotides outside the gene matches: 8. Germline loops: CDR1 LNHDA, CDR2 SQIVND (reference sequence). This CDR3 is CASTDGSGATDTQYF. CDR3 nucleotides: TGTGCCAGTACCGATGGTAGCGGGGCCACAGATACGCAGTATTTT.

This rearrangement joins TRBV30 to TRBJ1-4; 7 bases are shared with TRBD1. The CDR3 sequence is 14 residues long. The V gene end was trimmed by 3 bases and the J gene end by 3 bases; junction bases not matched to a gene: 4. Germline lookup yields CDR1 GTSNPN and CDR2 SVGIG (reference sequence). The CDR3 sequence: CAWRGDSSNEKLFF. The CDR3 nucleotides read TGTGCCTGGAGGGGGGACAGCTCTAATGAAAAACTGTTTTTT.

With respect to this clone: This CDR3 is also generated by other DNA sequences in the sample. The CDR3 here is CASRGQGASYEQYF. The CDR3 DNA sequence: TGTGCCAGCAGAGGACAGGGGGCTTCATACGAGCAGTACTTC. This chain links TRBV6-5 with TRBJ2-7; 11 bases map to TRBD1. CDR3 size: 14 residues. After removal of 6 bases from V and 4 bases from J, the junction contained 5 bases not matched to a gene. Germline CDR1 is MNHEY and CDR2 is SVGAGI.

The chain couples TRBV24-1 to TRBJ2-3; TRBD2 matches 13 bases. Germline CDR1 is KGHDR and CDR2 is SFDVKD. This CDR3 region has 22 residues. Trimming removed 2 bases from V and 4 bases from J; junction bases left unmatched: 20. The CDR3 sequence: CATSDSRRTSGGAGQIADTQYF. CDR3 nucleotide sequence: TGTGCCACCAGTGATTCCCGCCGGACTAGCGGGGGTGCCGGTCAGATCGCAGATACGCAGTATTTT.

The chain recombines TRBV30 with TRBJ1-2; D ambiguous. Between the trimmed V and J ends, which lost 3 bases and 5 bases, there was a span of 7 bases. The CDR3 covers 11 residues. Germline assignment: CDR1 GTSNPN and CDR2 SVGIG (reference sequence). The CDR3 bases are TGTGCCTGGAGAGGACTATATGGCTACACCTTC. Its protein is CAWRGLYGYTF.

This chain uses TRBV7-3 with TRBJ2-5, with 8 nucleotides matching TRBD1. CDR1 and CDR2 from the germline V gene are SGHTA and FQGTGA. This CDR3 spans 21 amino acids. V shed 1 base and J 1 base; nucleotides not matched to a gene: 20. CDR3 sequence: CASSLRARQGPTKLIQETQYF. CDR3 coding DNA: TGTGCCAGCAGCTTAAGGGCCCGACAGGGGCCCACCAAACTTATCCAAGAGACCCAGTACTTC.

This clone came up a few times. J is TRBJ2-1 and V is TRBV29-1; D is possibly TRBD1 (5 bases). The germline V gene has CDR1 SQVTM and CDR2 ANQGSEA. V shed 1 base and J shed 11 bases, with 15 bases lying between them. CDR3 length: 13 amino acids. In DNA, the CDR3 is TGCAGCGTTGAAGCGGACATCGGTACTCAGCAGTTCTTC. It codes for CSVEADIGTQQFF.

V and J are TRBV19 and TRBJ1-1; a possible D gene is TRBD1 (5 bases). CDR3 length equals 17 residues. V shed 3 bases and J shed 0 bases, with 17 bases lying between them. The germline CDR1 and CDR2 sequences are LNHDA and SQIVND (reference sequence). The CDR3: CASSMEGETGMNTEAFF. For the CDR3, the DNA is TGTGCCAGTAGTATGGAAGGCGAAACAGGAATGAACACTGAAGCTTTCTTT.

The J gene is TRBJ2-2, the V gene TRBV6-4, with 9 bases identical to TRBD2. The CDR3 has 17 amino acids. V trimming: 4 bases; J trimming: 4 bases; junction bases outside the gene matches: 10. The germline CDR1 and CDR2 sequences are MRHNA and SNTAGT. The CDR3 bases are TGTGCCAGCAGTGGATTCTCTAGCGGGGACCCCACCGGGGAGCTGTTTTTT. Its translation is CASSGFSSGDPTGELFF.

V gene TRBV5-4 combines with J gene TRBJ2-1; TRBD1 aligns across 11 bases. Unmatched junction bases numbered 5, after V lost 0 bases and J lost 6 bases. Germline loops: CDR1 SGHNT, CDR2 YYREEE (reference sequence). CDR3 size: 16 residues. The CDR3 DNA is TGTGCCAGCAGCTTGGGGACAGGGGGCGCAGGCAATGAGCAGTTCTTC. This sequence encodes CASSLGTGGAGNEQFF.

CDR3 protein: CASSRAVPQETQYF. In nucleotides, the CDR3 is TGTGCCAGCAGCCGCGCGGTACCTCAAGAGACCCAGTACTTC. This chain connects TRBV5-4 to TRBJ2-5; D gene uncertain. The CDR3 runs to 14 residues. Trimming left V 4 bases short and J 2 bases short, with 12 bases between. CDR1 is SGHNT, CDR2 YYREEE, per germline (reference sequence).

CDR3 sequence reads: CASSYGAARTEAFF. CDR3 in DNA: TGTGCCAGCAGTTACGGGGCAGCACGCACTGAAGCTTTCTTT. The rearrangement uses TRBV6-5 and TRBJ1-1; the D gene is possibly TRBD1 (5 bases). This CDR3 has 14 amino acids. Trimming took off 2 bases at V and 4 bases at J, with 11 bases between the two ends. Germline CDR1 MNHEY, CDR2 SVGAGI.

The chain combines TRBV5-1 with TRBJ2-3; 9 bases agree with TRBD2. The V gene end was trimmed by 3 bases and the J gene end by 3 bases; junction bases not matched to a gene: 8. From germline, CDR1 is SGHRS and CDR2 YFSETQ. The CDR3 is 16 amino acids. This chain's CDR3 is CASSWTGLAGTDTQYF. The CDR3 DNA sequence: TGCGCCAGCAGCTGGACGGGACTAGCTGGGACAGATACGCAGTATTTT.

This chain links TRBV6-5 with TRBJ1-1, with 7 bases fitting TRBD1. Trimming took 8 bases from V and 0 from J; bases not matched to a gene: 3. This CDR3 is 13 amino acids long. Germline CDR1 is MNHEY and CDR2 is SVGAGI. The CDR3 reads CASLQGLNTEAFF. The CDR3 DNA reads as TGTGCCAGCCTACAGGGGCTGAACACTGAAGCTTTCTTT.

The CDR3 sequence: CASSFTGGSSYNEQFF. For the CDR3, the DNA is TGTGCCAGCAGCTTCACGGGGGGGAGCTCCTACAATGAGCAGTTCTTC. The chain employs TRBV7-3 and TRBJ2-1; 8 nucleotides agree with TRBD2. After removal of 3 bases from V and 0 bases from J, the junction contained 4 bases not matched to a gene. In germline, CDR1 is SGHTA, CDR2 FQGTGA. This CDR3 spans 16 amino acids.

The chain links TRBV6-5 to TRBJ1-4; D is uncertain. CDR1 is MNHEY, CDR2 SVGAGI, per germline. V lost 6 bases and J lost 0, with 2 bases in between. The CDR3 loop spans 12 amino acids. CDR3 protein: CASSATNEKLFF. CDR3 in DNA: TGTGCCAGCAGCGCAACTAATGAAAAACTGTTTTTT.

The CDR3 region is CSVGQGAREQFF. The CDR3 DNA sequence: TGCAGCGTTGGACAGGGGGCACGGGAGCAGTTCTTC. V is TRBV29-1 and J is TRBJ2-1; 10 bases are a match to TRBD1. Trimming removed 4 bases from V and 10 bases from J; junction bases left unmatched: 4. CDR3 length equals 12 residues. Germline V gene lookup returns CDR1 SQVTM and CDR2 ANQGSEA.

The V call is TRBV7-3, the J call TRBJ2-3; D uncertain. Trimming pared 3 bases from V and 0 bases from J, leaving 10 bases between. The V gene's germline CDR1 is SGHTA and CDR2 FQGTGA. The CDR3 runs to 15 residues. The CDR3 is CASSFSSSSTDTQYF. CDR3 nucleotide sequence: TGTGCCAGCAGCTTTAGTAGTTCCAGCACAGATACGCAGTATTTT.